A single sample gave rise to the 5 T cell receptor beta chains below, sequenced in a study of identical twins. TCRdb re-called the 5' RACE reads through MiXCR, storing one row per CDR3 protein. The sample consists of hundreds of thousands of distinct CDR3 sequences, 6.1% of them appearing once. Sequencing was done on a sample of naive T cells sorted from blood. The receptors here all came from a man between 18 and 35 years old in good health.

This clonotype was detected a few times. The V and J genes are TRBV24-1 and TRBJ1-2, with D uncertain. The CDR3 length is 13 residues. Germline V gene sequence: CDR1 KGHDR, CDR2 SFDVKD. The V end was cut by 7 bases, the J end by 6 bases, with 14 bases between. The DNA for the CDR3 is TGTGCCACCAGGTCAGACCAGGAGGATGGCTACACCTTC. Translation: CATRSDQEDGYTF.

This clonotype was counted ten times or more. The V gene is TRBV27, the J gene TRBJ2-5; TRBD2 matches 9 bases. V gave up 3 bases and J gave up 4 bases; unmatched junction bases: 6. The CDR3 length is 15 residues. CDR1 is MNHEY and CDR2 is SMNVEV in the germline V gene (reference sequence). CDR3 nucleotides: TGTGCCAGCAGTTTTGCGGGAGGGCTTTCAGAGACCCAGTACTTC. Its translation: CASSFAGGLSETQYF.

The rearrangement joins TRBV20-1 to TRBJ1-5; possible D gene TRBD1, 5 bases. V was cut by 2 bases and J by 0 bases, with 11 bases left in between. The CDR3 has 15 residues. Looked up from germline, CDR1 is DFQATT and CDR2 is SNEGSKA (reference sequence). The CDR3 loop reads CSARLGRFSNQPQHF. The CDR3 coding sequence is TGCAGTGCTAGATTGGGGCGGTTTAGCAATCAGCCCCAGCATTTT.

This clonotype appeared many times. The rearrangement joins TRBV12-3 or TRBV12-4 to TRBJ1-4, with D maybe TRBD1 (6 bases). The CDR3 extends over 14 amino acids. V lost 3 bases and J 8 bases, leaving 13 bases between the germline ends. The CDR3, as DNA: TGTGCCAGCAGTTTGGGGGCAGGGAGGGAAAAACTGTTTTTT. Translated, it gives CASSLGAGREKLFF.

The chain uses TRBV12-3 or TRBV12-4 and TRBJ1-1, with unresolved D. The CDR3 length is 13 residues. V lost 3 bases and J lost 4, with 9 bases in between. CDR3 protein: CASSLTIPTEAFF. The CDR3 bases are TGTGCCAGCAGTTTGACAATACCCACTGAAGCTTTCTTT.